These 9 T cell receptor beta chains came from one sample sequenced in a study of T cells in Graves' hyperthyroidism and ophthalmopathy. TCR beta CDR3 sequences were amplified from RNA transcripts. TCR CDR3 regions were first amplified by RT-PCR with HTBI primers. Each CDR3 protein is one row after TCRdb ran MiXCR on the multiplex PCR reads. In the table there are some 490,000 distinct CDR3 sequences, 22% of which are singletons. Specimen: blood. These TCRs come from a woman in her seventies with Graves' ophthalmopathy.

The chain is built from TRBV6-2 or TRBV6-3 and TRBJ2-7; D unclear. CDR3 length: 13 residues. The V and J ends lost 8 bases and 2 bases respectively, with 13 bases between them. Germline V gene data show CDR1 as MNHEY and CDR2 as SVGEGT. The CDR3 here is CASVRAGAYEQYF. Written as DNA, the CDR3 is TGTGCCAGCGTCCGGGCTGGGGCCTACGAGCAGTACTTC.

CDR3 sequence: CASSYLDSEAFF. CDR3 coding DNA: TGTGCCAGCAGTTACCTGGACAGTGAAGCTTTCTTT. The chain employs TRBV6-2 or TRBV6-3 and TRBJ1-1; the D gene is possibly TRBD1 (6 bases). V was clipped by 2 bases and J by 7 bases, with 8 bases between them. The CDR3 consists of 12 residues. Per the germline V gene, CDR1 is MNHEY and CDR2 is SVGEGT.

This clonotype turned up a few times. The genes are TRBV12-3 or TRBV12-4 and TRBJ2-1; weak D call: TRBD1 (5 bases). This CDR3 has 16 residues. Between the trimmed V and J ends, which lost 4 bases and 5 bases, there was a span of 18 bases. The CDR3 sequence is CASSSETERPHNEQFF. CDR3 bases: TGTGCCAGCAGTTCCGAGACAGAAAGGCCCCACAATGAGCAGTTCTTC.

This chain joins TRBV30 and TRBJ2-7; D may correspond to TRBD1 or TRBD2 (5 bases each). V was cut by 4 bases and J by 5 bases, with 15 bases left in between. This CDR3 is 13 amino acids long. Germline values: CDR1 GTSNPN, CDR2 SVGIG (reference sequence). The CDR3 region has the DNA TGTGCCTGGAATCTGGACATGGGACACGAGCAGTACTTC. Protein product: CAWNLDMGHEQYF. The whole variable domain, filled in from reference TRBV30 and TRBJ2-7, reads SQTIHQWPATLVQPVGSPLSLECTVEGTSNPNLYWYRQAAGRGLQLLFYSVGIGQISSEVPQNLSASRPQDRQFILSSKKLLLSDSGFYLCAWNLDMGHEQYFGPGTRLTVT.

For the CDR3, the DNA is TGTGCCAGCAGCTCCTCCCTAGCGGGAGTAATCCCCTACGAGCAGTACTTC. Encoded protein: CASSSSLAGVIPYEQYF. V usage is TRBV7-9 and J usage is TRBJ2-7; 10 nucleotides agree with TRBD2. CDR1 is SEHNR and CDR2 is FQNEAQ in the germline V gene (reference sequence). The CDR3 is 17 amino acids. V shed 4 bases and J 2 bases; nucleotides not matched to a gene: 11.

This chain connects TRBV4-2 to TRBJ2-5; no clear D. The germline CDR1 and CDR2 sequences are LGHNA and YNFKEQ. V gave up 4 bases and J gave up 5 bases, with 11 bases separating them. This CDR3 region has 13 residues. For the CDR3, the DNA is TGTGCCAGCAGCCTCACGACACGGGAGACCCAGTACTTC. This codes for CASSLTTRETQYF.

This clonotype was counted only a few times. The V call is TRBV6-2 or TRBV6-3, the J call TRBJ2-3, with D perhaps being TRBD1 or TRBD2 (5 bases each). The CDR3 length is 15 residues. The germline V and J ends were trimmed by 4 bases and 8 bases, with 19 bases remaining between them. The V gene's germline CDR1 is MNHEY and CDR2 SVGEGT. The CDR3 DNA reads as TGTGCCAGCAGTTCCCTAGAGGGGCTAGGCGGTACGCAGTATTTT. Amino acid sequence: CASSSLEGLGGTQYF.

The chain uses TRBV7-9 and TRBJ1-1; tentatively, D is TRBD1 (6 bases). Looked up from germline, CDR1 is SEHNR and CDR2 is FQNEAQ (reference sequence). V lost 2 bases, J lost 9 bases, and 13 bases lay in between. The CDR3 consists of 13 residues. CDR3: CASSLNRDGQAFF. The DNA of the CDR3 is TGTGCCAGCAGCTTAAACAGGGATGGTCAAGCTTTCTTT.

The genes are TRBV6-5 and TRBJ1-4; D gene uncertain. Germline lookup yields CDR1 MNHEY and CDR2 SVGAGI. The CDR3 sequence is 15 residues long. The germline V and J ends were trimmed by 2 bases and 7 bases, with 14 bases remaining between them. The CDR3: CASSYRGRSGEKLFF. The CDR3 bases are TGTGCCAGCAGTTACCGGGGAAGGTCGGGTGAAAAACTGTTTTTT.